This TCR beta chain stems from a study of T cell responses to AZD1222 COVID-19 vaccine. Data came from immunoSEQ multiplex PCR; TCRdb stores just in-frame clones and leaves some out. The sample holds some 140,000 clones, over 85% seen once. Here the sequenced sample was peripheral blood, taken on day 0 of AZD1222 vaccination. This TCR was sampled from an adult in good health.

CDR3 coding DNA: TGCGCCAGCAGCCTAGAAGGGGGTGGTGGCTACACCTTC. This encodes CASSLEGGGGYTF. V gene TRBV4-1 combines with J gene TRBJ1-2; D may be TRBD1 (6 bases). V was trimmed by 4 bases and J by 7 bases, leaving 13 bases between them. This CDR3 is 13 amino acids long. Looked up from germline, CDR1 is MGHRA and CDR2 is YSYEKL.